This T cell receptor (beta chain) is drawn from a study of cytomegalovirus exposure and HLA in healthy donors. The PCR had 60 Vbeta and 13 Jbeta primers. Some clones are missing from TCRdb's copy, which holds only in-frame ones; the method was immunoSEQ multiplex PCR. The sample carries under 150,000 clones, approximately 71% recorded once. As to this clone: What it binds is unknown.

Study-wide points: Most subjects had HLA-A and HLA-B alleles reportedly predicted accurately by TCR beta sequences. Across all donors, roughly uniform sequencing depth was an assumption of the presence/absence analyses. The only immune exposure information that was available was CMV serostatus. A later analysis, which compared TCR beta chains of equal frequency, found the HLA-associated ones more clonally expanded.

Germline V gene data show CDR1 as ENHRY and CDR2 as SYGVKD. Trimming removed 7 bases from V and 5 bases from J; junction bases left unmatched: 7. The CDR3 spans 14 residues. The material sequenced was PBMCs. This TCR came from a woman aged 60 to 75 in good health and CMV-seronegative. The chain has TRBV10-3 and TRBJ2-7, with 11 nucleotides matching TRBD2. As DNA, the CDR3 is TGTGCCATCAATAGCGGGGGGGCCACCCACGAGCAGTACTTC. As protein: CAINSGGATHEQYF.